These 30 T cell receptor beta chains originate from one sample sequenced in a study of T cells in localized non-small cell lung cancer. The protocol was immunoSEQ multiplex PCR, while the TCRdb copy is restricted to in-frame clones and leaves out a portion. The sample lists some 50,000 clones; around nine tenths were seen once. The starting material was PBMCs, obtained before any cancer treatment. These receptors were obtained from a female donor with stage II lung adenocarcinoma.

This chain links TRBV9 with TRBJ1-3; D gene uncertain. Looked up from germline, CDR1 is SGDLS and CDR2 is YYNGEE. There are 15 residues in the CDR3. Trimming took off 4 bases at V and 0 bases at J, with 11 bases between the two ends. CDR3 amino acids: CASSLRHGSGNTIYF. As DNA, the CDR3 is TGTGCCAGCAGCCTTCGACACGGCTCTGGAAACACCATATATTTT.

The chain carries TRBV7-3 and TRBJ1-2; 10 bases fit TRBD1. Germline CDR1 SGHTA, CDR2 FQGTGA. Trimming at V came to 5 bases and at J to 8 bases, leaving 14 bases not matched to a gene. The CDR3 extends over 16 amino acids. The CDR3 DNA follows: TGTGCCAGCAGCGCAGACGCGACAGGGGGCTCTGGAGGCTACACCTTC. It yields the protein CASSADATGGSGGYTF.

This clone was counted a single time. The gene calls are TRBV5-6 and TRBJ2-1; 10 bases line up with TRBD2. Looked up from germline, CDR1 is SGHDT and CDR2 is YYEEEE. V shed 2 bases and J 7 bases; nucleotides not matched to a gene: 6. This CDR3 comprises 15 residues. The CDR3 nucleotides read TGTGCCAGCAGCTTAGCGGGGGGGCCTGGGAATGAGCAGTTCTTC. Protein product: CASSLAGGPGNEQFF.

The V gene is TRBV9, the J gene TRBJ1-1, with TRBD1 matching 7 bases. This CDR3 is built from 14 residues. Germline CDR1 is SGDLS and CDR2 is YYNGEE. With 3 bases clipped from V and 2 bases from J, the junction kept 4 bases outside the gene matches. The CDR3 DNA is TGTGCCAGCAGCGGACAGGGAAGAAACACTGAAGCTTTCTTT. This encodes CASSGQGRNTEAFF.

This clone is a singleton in its sample. CDR3: CASSLEKGKETQYF. The CDR3 DNA follows: TGTGCCAGCAGCTTAGAGAAGGGAAAAGAGACCCAGTACTTC. The chain couples TRBV7-6 to TRBJ2-5; no firm D call. Germline CDR1 is SGHVS and CDR2 is FNYEAQ. The CDR3 loop spans 14 amino acids. The germline V and J ends were trimmed by 1 base and 3 bases, with 9 bases remaining between them.

V gene TRBV21-1 combines with J gene TRBJ2-7; no DNA check was done on the table's D call, TRBD1. TRBV21-1 counts as a pseudogene. CDR3 length equals 15 residues. The CDR3 nucleotides are TGTGCCAGCAGCAATTCGGGGACAGGAAGCTACGAGCAGTACTTC. Residues: CASSNSGTGSYEQYF.

The chain combines TRBV7-2 with TRBJ1-2, with D hard to call. Germline CDR1 and CDR2: SGHTA and FQGNSA. Trimming left V 1 base short and J 8 bases short, with 14 bases between. The CDR3 has 14 amino acids. CDR3 sequence (DNA): TGTGCCAGCAGCTTAGACCTCGGGGTGGACGGCTACACCTTC. Protein sequence: CASSLDLGVDGYTF.

The V gene is TRBV25-1, the J gene TRBJ2-3; 7 nucleotides match TRBD2. Germline loops: CDR1 MGHDK, CDR2 SYGVNS. The CDR3 spans 15 residues. With 2 bases clipped from V and 0 bases from J, the junction kept 2 bases outside the gene matches. CDR3 region: CASSESGASTDTQYF. The CDR3 DNA reads TGTGCCAGCAGTGAAAGCGGGGCCAGCACAGATACGCAGTATTTT.

V gene TRBV18 combines with J gene TRBJ2-1; no definite D call. From germline, CDR1 is KGHSH and CDR2 LQKENI. Trimming shortened V by 3 bases and J by 6 bases, and 3 bases separated the two germline ends. This CDR3 has 11 residues. The CDR3 sequence is CASSPLNEQFF. The CDR3 DNA is TGTGCCAGCTCACCCCTCAATGAGCAGTTCTTC.

J is TRBJ1-2 and V is TRBV9; D not certain. Germline lookup yields CDR1 SGDLS and CDR2 YYNGEE. The CDR3 length is 13 residues. V was pared by 3 bases and J by 0 bases, with 6 bases between. The CDR3 coding sequence is TGTGCCAGCAGCGCGATAGCTAACTATGGCTACACCTTC. As protein: CASSAIANYGYTF.

The chain joins TRBV4-1 to TRBJ1-6, with 7 nucleotides matching TRBD1. This CDR3 is built from 17 residues. Germline CDR1 is MGHRA and CDR2 is YSYEKL. The junction had 7 bases not matched to a gene; V was cut back by 1 base and J by 4 bases. The CDR3 region is CASSQVGEGAYNSPLHF. The CDR3 region has the DNA TGCGCCAGCAGCCAAGTCGGGGAGGGGGCATATAATTCACCCCTCCACTTT.

The chain carries TRBV6-5 and TRBJ1-2; 9 nucleotides align to TRBD1. The CDR3 length is 14 residues. Germline CDR1 reads MNHEY; CDR2 reads SVGAGI. V lost 5 bases to trimming and J lost 7 bases; unmatched junction nucleotides: 8. CDR3 loop: CASSQWTGVGGYTF. The DNA for the CDR3 is TGTGCCAGCAGTCAGTGGACAGGGGTGGGTGGCTACACCTTC.

The chain employs TRBV7-6 and TRBJ1-2, with 7 bases that match TRBD1. Per germline, CDR1 SGHVS and CDR2 FNYEAQ. V lost 4 bases and J lost 8; bases outside the gene matches: 7. The length of the CDR3 is 13 residues. As DNA, the CDR3 is TGTGCCAGCAGCTCTGGACAGGAGGAGGGCTACACCTTC. It codes for CASSSGQEEGYTF.

The V and J genes are TRBV6-1 and TRBJ1-1; D gene ambiguous. V dropped 2 bases and J dropped 1 base, with 11 bases sitting between them. The CDR3 length is 15 residues. From germline, CDR1 is MNHNS and CDR2 SASEGT. This chain's CDR3 is CASSENGRWNTEAFF. CDR3 DNA: TGTGCCAGCAGTGAAAACGGGAGGTGGAACACTGAAGCTTTCTTT.

This chain links TRBV6-5 with TRBJ2-7, with 7 bases that match TRBD1. The CDR3 runs 16 residues. CDR1 and CDR2 from the germline V gene are MNHEY and SVGAGI. V trimming: 0 bases; J trimming: 7 bases; junction bases outside the gene matches: 12. The CDR3 loop reads CASSYSGTGVRQEQYF. The CDR3 nucleotides are TGTGCCAGCAGTTACTCGGGTACAGGGGTACGTCAAGAGCAGTACTTC.

The chain combines TRBV10-3 with TRBJ1-4; D uncertain. The V end lost 2 bases, the J end lost 1 base, and 2 bases lay between the germline ends. The germline gives CDR1 ENHRY, CDR2 SYGVKD. The CDR3 has 13 residues. The CDR3 sequence: CAISEGTNEKLFF. CDR3 DNA: TGTGCCATCAGTGAGGGAACTAATGAAAAACTGTTTTTT.

The CDR3 is CATSRDIETQYF. Here the CDR3 DNA reads TGTGCCACCAGCAGAGACATAGAGACCCAGTACTTC. The chain uses TRBV15 and TRBJ2-5; D unresolved. The CDR3 length is 12 residues. V lost 0 bases, J lost 4 bases, and 3 bases lay in between. Germline CDR1 and CDR2: LNHNV and YYDKDF (reference sequence).

The chain couples TRBV7-8 to TRBJ2-7; 7 nucleotides align to TRBD1. Germline loops: CDR1 SGHVS, CDR2 FQNEAQ. The J segment lost 0 bases and the V segment lost 4 bases, leaving 6 bases of the junction unmatched. The CDR3 is made up of 15 amino acids. The CDR3 sequence is CASSSRWDSSYEQYF. The DNA for the CDR3 is TGTGCCAGCAGCTCCCGTTGGGACAGCTCCTACGAGCAGTACTTC.

The chain joins TRBV20-1 to TRBJ2-1; maybe TRBD2 (5 bases). Germline CDR1 DFQATT, CDR2 SNEGSKA (reference sequence). V was shortened by 5 bases and J by 8 bases, with 10 bases between the two germline ends. The CDR3 totals 11 residues. Here the CDR3 reads CSALATDEQFF. The CDR3 bases are TGCAGTGCTCTAGCAACCGATGAGCAGTTCTTC.

This clone was detected only once. The V gene is TRBV5-1, the J gene TRBJ2-2; no definite D call. In germline, CDR1 is SGHRS, CDR2 YFSETQ. CDR3 length: 13 amino acids. The V end lost 1 base, the J end lost 1 base, and 2 bases lay between the germline ends. The CDR3 sequence: CASSLRNTGELFF. The CDR3 DNA reads as TGCGCCAGCAGCTTGAGGAACACCGGGGAGCTGTTTTTT.

This chain uses TRBV7-3 with TRBJ2-5, with 7 bases fitting TRBD1. V lost 0 bases and J lost 3; bases outside the gene matches: 7. Germline V gives CDR1 SGHTA, CDR2 FQGTGA. This CDR3 spans 16 amino acids. CDR3 amino acids: CASSLTPGTAKETQYF. CDR3 sequence (DNA): TGTGCCAGCAGCTTAACACCCGGGACAGCTAAAGAGACCCAGTACTTC.

The chain combines TRBV18 with TRBJ1-2; 9 bases align to TRBD1. The germline CDR1 and CDR2 sequences are KGHSH and LQKENI. CDR3 length: 17 residues. V shed 3 bases and J 5 bases; nucleotides not matched to a gene: 13. As DNA, the CDR3 is TGTGCCAGCTCACCGGGACAGGGTGTTGTTATCTCATATGGCTACACCTTC. This encodes CASSPGQGVVISYGYTF. Combining the CDR3 with reference TRBV18 and TRBJ1-2 gives the whole variable domain NAGVMQNPRHLVRRRGQEARLRCSPMKGHSHVYWYRQLPEEGLKFMVYLQKENIIDESGMPKERFSAEFPKEGPSILRIQQVVRGDSAAYFCASSPGQGVVISYGYTFGSGTRLTVV.

The chain combines TRBV29-1 with TRBJ2-5; tentatively, D is TRBD1 (5 bases). The CDR3 covers 13 residues. The germline V gene has CDR1 SQVTM and CDR2 ANQGSEA. The V end lost 5 bases, the J end lost 1 base, and 11 bases lay between the germline ends. The CDR3 here is CSVSPRGQETQYF. In DNA form, the CDR3 reads TGCAGCGTTTCCCCTAGGGGCCAAGAGACCCAGTACTTC.

In its sample, this clone was seen a few times. The chain employs TRBV11-3 and TRBJ1-1, with D unclear. This CDR3 is 12 amino acids long. Germline lookup yields CDR1 SGHNT and CDR2 YENEEA. With 8 bases removed from V and 4 bases from J, the gap between germline ends came to 11 bases. The CDR3 is CASSGRSTEAFF. The CDR3 coding sequence is TGTGCCAGCTCCGGAAGGAGCACTGAAGCTTTCTTT.

About this clone: This may come from a read error, since a much larger clone is one base off. This chain joins TRBV11-2 and TRBJ2-2; unclear D gene. Trimming took off 2 bases at V and 4 bases at J, with 2 bases between the two ends. The length of the CDR3 is 12 residues. CDR1 and CDR2 from the germline V gene are SGHAT and FQNNGV. CDR3 sequence: CASSLITGELFF. The CDR3 nucleotides read TGTGCCAGCAGCTTAATCACCGGGGAGCTGTTTTTT.

The chain uses TRBV5-8 and TRBJ2-7, with TRBD1 matching 8 bases. V gave up 0 bases and J gave up 4 bases; unmatched junction bases: 6. Germline V gives CDR1 SGHTS, CDR2 YDEGEE. The CDR3 totals 15 residues. CDR3 amino acids: CASSLVGTGGYEQYF. The CDR3 DNA reads as TGTGCCAGCAGCTTGGTCGGTACAGGGGGATACGAGCAGTACTTC.

This clone was observed a single time. The V and J genes are TRBV19 and TRBJ2-1; 9 bases are shared with TRBD2. Trimming removed 5 bases from V and 1 base from J; junction bases left unmatched: 15. Per the germline V gene, CDR1 is LNHDA and CDR2 is SQIVND (reference sequence). The CDR3 contains 19 residues. CDR3: CASSPSGTSRGGSYNEQFF. The CDR3 DNA reads as TGTGCCAGTAGTCCGTCCGGGACTAGCAGGGGGGGGTCCTACAATGAGCAGTTCTTC.

The genes are TRBV27 and TRBJ2-1; D possibly corresponds to TRBD1 (5 bases). Germline V gene sequence: CDR1 MNHEY, CDR2 SMNVEV (reference sequence). V lost 3 bases and J 3 bases, leaving 18 bases between the germline ends. The CDR3 totals 17 residues. CDR3 loop: CASSFRGNSLVYNEQFF. Here the CDR3 DNA reads TGTGCCAGCAGTTTTAGGGGAAACTCCCTCGTCTACAATGAGCAGTTCTTC.

V gene TRBV7-2 combines with J gene TRBJ1-2, with D unresolved. CDR1 is SGHTA and CDR2 is FQGNSA in the germline V gene. Trimming shortened V by 1 base and J by 2 bases, and 5 bases separated the two germline ends. The CDR3 covers 13 residues. CDR3 DNA sequence: TGTGCCAGCAGCTTAGGGGTCAACTATGGCTACACCTTC. It codes for CASSLGVNYGYTF.

This clone was seen just once. Other DNA sequences in this specimen translate into the identical CDR3. This chain links TRBV2 with TRBJ2-5, with unresolved D. Trimming took off 1 base at V and 6 bases at J, with 0 bases between the two ends. CDR3 length equals 10 residues. Germline V gene data show CDR1 as SNHLY and CDR2 as FYNNEI. CDR3 protein: CASSEETQYF. The CDR3 region has the DNA TGTGCCAGCAGTGAAGAGACCCAGTACTTC. Based on the CDR3 plus reference TRBV2 and TRBJ2-5, the full variable domain is EPEVTQTPSHQVTQMGQEVILRCVPISNHLYFYWYRQILGQKVEFLVSFYNNEISEKSEIFDDQFSVERPDGSNFTLKIRSTKLEDSAMYFCASSEETQYFGPGTRLLVL.